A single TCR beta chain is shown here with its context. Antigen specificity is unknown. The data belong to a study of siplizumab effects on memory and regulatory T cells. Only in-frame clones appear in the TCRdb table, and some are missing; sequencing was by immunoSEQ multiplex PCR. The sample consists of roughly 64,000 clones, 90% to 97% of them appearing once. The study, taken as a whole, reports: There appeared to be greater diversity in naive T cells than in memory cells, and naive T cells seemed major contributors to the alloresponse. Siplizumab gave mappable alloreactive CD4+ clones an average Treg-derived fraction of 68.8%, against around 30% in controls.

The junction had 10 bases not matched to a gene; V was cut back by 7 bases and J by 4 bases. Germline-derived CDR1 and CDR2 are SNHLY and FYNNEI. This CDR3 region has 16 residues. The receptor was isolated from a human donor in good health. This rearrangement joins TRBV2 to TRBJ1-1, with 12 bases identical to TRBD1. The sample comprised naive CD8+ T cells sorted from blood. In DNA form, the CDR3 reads TGTGCCAGCATAAGCCGGGACAGGGGGCTGAGCACTGAAGCTTTCTTT. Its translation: CASISRDRGLSTEAFF. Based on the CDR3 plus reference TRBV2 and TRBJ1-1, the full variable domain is EPEVTQTPSHQVTQMGQEVILRCVPISNHLYFYWYRQILGQKVEFLVSFYNNEISEKSEIFDDQFSVERPDGSNFTLKIRSTKLEDSAMYFCASISRDRGLSTEAFFGQGTRLTVV.